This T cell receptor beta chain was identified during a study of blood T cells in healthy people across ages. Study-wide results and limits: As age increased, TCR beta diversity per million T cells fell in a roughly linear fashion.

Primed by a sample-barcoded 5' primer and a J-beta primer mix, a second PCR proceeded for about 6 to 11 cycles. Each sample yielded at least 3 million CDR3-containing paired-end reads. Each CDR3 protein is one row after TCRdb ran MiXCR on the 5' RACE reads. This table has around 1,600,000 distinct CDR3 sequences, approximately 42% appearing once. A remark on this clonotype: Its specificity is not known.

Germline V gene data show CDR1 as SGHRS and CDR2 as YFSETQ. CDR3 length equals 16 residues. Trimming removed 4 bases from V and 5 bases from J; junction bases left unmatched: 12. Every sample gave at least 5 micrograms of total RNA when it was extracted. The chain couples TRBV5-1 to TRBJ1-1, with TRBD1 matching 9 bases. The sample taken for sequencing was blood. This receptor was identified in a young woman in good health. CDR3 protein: CASSRHRGLLWTEAFF. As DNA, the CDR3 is TGCGCCAGCAGCCGACACAGGGGGCTCTTGTGGACTGAAGCTTTCTTT.